The entry below describes one TCR beta chain. Its antigen is as yet unknown. This CDR3 is 16 amino acids long. J lost 1 base, V lost 4 bases, and 5 bases had no gene match. Germline V gene sequence: CDR1 SGHAT, CDR2 FQNNGV. The PCR was carried out with 60 Vbeta primers and 13 Jbeta primers. Repertoires were generated with immunoSEQ multiplex PCR, while TCRdb's copy carries only in-frame clones and drops some. Of 150,000 or so clones in the sample, about 75% are singletons; the top ten hold just under 6.5%. This record belongs to a study of cytomegalovirus exposure and HLA in healthy donors. Study-wide points: With further analysis later on, most CMV-associated TCR beta chains appeared HLA-restricted.

The chain joins TRBV11-2 to TRBJ2-2; the match to TRBD1 covers 8 bases. The source material was PBMCs. The sequence was obtained from a man in his forties or fifties in good health and CMV-seropositive. CDR3: CASSSRTGRNTGELFF. Here the CDR3 DNA reads TGTGCCAGCAGCTCCCGGACAGGGAGGAACACCGGGGAGCTGTTTTTT.